Below, one T cell receptor beta chain is given with its context. This sample is part of a study of blood T cell repertoires in COVID-19. Study-level background: Italy, Spain and the United States were the sources of the convalescent and acute COVID-19 samples. PBMCs, B-cell-depleted T cells, or T cells provided the cDNA or gDNA that made up the material.

Original processing methods: By means of reference gene primer amplification, nucleated cell counts were estimated. Clones were sequenced by immunoSEQ multiplex PCR, and TCRdb holds only the in-frame ones, with some missing. V and J calls and clone size are as listed in that table; D and trimming were resolved from the DNA. The sample contains fewer than 250,000 clones, more than 75% of which appear only once. This CDR3 spans 17 amino acids. Per germline, CDR1 LGHDT and CDR2 YNNKEL (reference sequence). Trimming removed 5 bases from V and 2 bases from J, with 18 bases in between. This chain joins TRBV3-1 (or the pseudogene TRBV3-2) and TRBJ2-2, with D possibly being TRBD1 (6 bases). Material: peripheral blood. This clonotype originated in a woman between 35 and 50 years old with acute or convalescent COVID-19. The CDR3 DNA follows: TGTGCCAGCAGCTTAGGGGACGGGACACTAAACACCGGGGAGCTGTTTTTT. This sequence encodes CASSLGDGTLNTGELFF.